The rows below give T cell receptor beta chains drawn from one sample of a study of PD-L1 blockade in urothelial cancer. TCRdb's table, derived via immunoSEQ multiplex PCR, lists solely in-frame clones and lacks some. There are roughly 90,000 clones in the sample; approximately 88% occur only once, and 0.85% to 1% lies in the top ten. The material was PBMCs, obtained around atezolizumab (anti-PD-L1) treatment. The source of these receptors is a woman of 80 years or more with urothelial cancer. Each CDR3 is given without its conserved first and last residue. Fields, in order: D gene, V gene, J gene, CDR3 protein. A D gene is named only where the DNA matches it firmly.

d_call: TRBD1
v_call: TRBV5-6
j_call: TRBJ1-1
cdr3_aa: ASSLRTGQNTEAF

d_call: TRBD2
v_call: TRBV7-8
j_call: TRBJ2-2
cdr3_aa: ASSFSGSGSGELF

d_call: TRBD1
v_call: TRBV19
j_call: TRBJ1-1
cdr3_aa: ASSRNGDRQAF

d_call: TRBD1
v_call: TRBV18
j_call: TRBJ1-5
cdr3_aa: ASSPGQATNQPQH

d_call: NA
v_call: TRBV5-4
j_call: TRBJ2-1
cdr3_aa: ASSAPPGSEQF

d_call: NA
v_call: TRBV7-2
j_call: TRBJ1-1
cdr3_aa: ASSFLPTGGTEAF

d_call: NA
v_call: TRBV19
j_call: TRBJ1-1
cdr3_aa: ASTQVGANTEAF

d_call: NA
v_call: TRBV5-6
j_call: TRBJ2-2
cdr3_aa: ASSLYGITGELF

d_call: NA
v_call: TRBV4-1
j_call: TRBJ2-1
cdr3_aa: ASSQGVSGPYNEQF

d_call: TRBD1
v_call: TRBV5-1
j_call: TRBJ1-1
cdr3_aa: ASTTDRGLNTEAF

d_call: TRBD2
v_call: TRBV11-2
j_call: TRBJ2-7
cdr3_aa: ASSFGGGYEQY

d_call: NA
v_call: TRBV28
j_call: TRBJ2-7
cdr3_aa: ASSLGGIAYEQY

d_call: TRBD1
v_call: TRBV5-1
j_call: TRBJ1-2
cdr3_aa: ASSLGGDSLYYGYT

d_call: TRBD1
v_call: TRBV7-3
j_call: TRBJ1-1
cdr3_aa: ASSLYGGTVCLNTEAF

d_call: TRBD1
v_call: TRBV29-1
j_call: TRBJ2-3
cdr3_aa: SVGGRGLRDTQY

d_call: TRBD2
v_call: TRBV19
j_call: TRBJ2-1
cdr3_aa: ASSTYRTSGYNEQF

d_call: TRBD1
v_call: TRBV7-9
j_call: TRBJ1-2
cdr3_aa: ASSSQVTGKSNYGYT

d_call: NA
v_call: TRBV28
j_call: TRBJ1-2
cdr3_aa: ASRYPGDSPPDNYGYT

d_call: NA
v_call: TRBV11-2
j_call: TRBJ2-2
cdr3_aa: ASSLDRTSGELF

d_call: TRBD1
v_call: TRBV28
j_call: TRBJ2-7
cdr3_aa: ASSFPGQGAYEQY

d_call: TRBD1
v_call: TRBV19
j_call: TRBJ1-5
cdr3_aa: ASSEYRGNGNQPQH

d_call: TRBD2
v_call: TRBV5-5
j_call: TRBJ2-3
cdr3_aa: ASSLVGREQYTQY

d_call: TRBD2
v_call: TRBV5-1
j_call: TRBJ2-7
cdr3_aa: ASSSGLAGGVNEQY

d_call: NA
v_call: TRBV5-4
j_call: TRBJ2-5
cdr3_aa: ASSLVGAGTETQY

d_call: NA
v_call: TRBV19
j_call: TRBJ2-5
cdr3_aa: ASSMQWETQY

d_call: NA
v_call: TRBV7-2
j_call: TRBJ1-2
cdr3_aa: ASSFPGNYGYT